One and the same sample provided the 24 T cell receptor beta chains below, sequenced in a study of blood T cell repertoires in COVID-19. The repertoire was sequenced with immunoSEQ multiplex PCR; TCRdb's copy has only in-frame clones and lacks some. The sample shows almost 250,000 clones, 70% to 90% of them seen only once. The source material was PBMCs or T cells enriched from blood (not recorded which). These receptors were taken from a woman between 45 and 65 years old with acute COVID-19.

CDR3 sequence: CASSLDGLGAYGYTF. As DNA, the CDR3 is TGTGCCAGCAGCTTAGACGGTCTGGGGGCATATGGCTACACCTTC. The chain links TRBV7-9 to TRBJ1-2, with D tentatively TRBD1 (6 bases). Germline loops: CDR1 SEHNR, CDR2 FQNEAQ (reference sequence). V gave up 1 base and J gave up 5 bases, with 14 bases separating them. There are 15 residues in the CDR3.

The chain's CDR3 is CASTNPRRGELFF. The CDR3 DNA follows: TGTGCCAGCACCAACCCCCGCCGCGGCGAGCTGTTTTTT. The chain carries TRBV7-9 and TRBJ2-2, with D hard to call. Trimming pared 7 bases from V and 11 bases from J, leaving 17 bases between. Per germline, CDR1 SEHNR and CDR2 FQNEAQ (reference sequence). The length of the CDR3 is 13 residues.

This clone was seen once. CDR3 bases: TGTGCCAGCTCACCCAGGGACAGCTACAATGAGCAGTTCTTC. It specifies CASSPRDSYNEQFF. This sequence joins TRBV18 and TRBJ2-1; 7 bases are a match to TRBD1. Germline lookup yields CDR1 KGHSH and CDR2 LQKENI. This CDR3 comprises 14 residues. Trimming cost V 3 bases and J 3 bases; bases outside gene matches: 2. Combining the CDR3 with reference TRBV18 and TRBJ2-1 gives the whole variable domain NAGVMQNPRHLVRRRGQEARLRCSPMKGHSHVYWYRQLPEEGLKFMVYLQKENIIDESGMPKERFSAEFPKEGPSILRIQQVVRGDSAAYFCASSPRDSYNEQFFGPGTRLTVL.

This clone appeared a few times. The genes are TRBV30 and TRBJ1-1; D might be TRBD1 (6 bases). This CDR3 comprises 14 residues. The germline V and J ends were trimmed by 0 bases and 4 bases, with 12 bases remaining between them. Germline CDR1 is GTSNPN and CDR2 is SVGIG (reference sequence). The CDR3 nucleotides read TGTGCCTGGAGTGTAATGAGGGGGGGCACTGAAGCTTTCTTT. Translated, it gives CAWSVMRGGTEAFF.

The chain uses TRBV2 and TRBJ1-5; D is uncertain. The V gene lost 1 base and the J gene lost 0 bases, with 7 bases spanning the gap. The CDR3 totals 15 residues. Germline loops: CDR1 SNHLY, CDR2 FYNNEI. The CDR3 loop is CASSEVSGSNQPQHF. DNA of the CDR3: TGTGCCAGCAGTGAAGTTTCAGGTAGCAATCAGCCCCAGCATTTT.

This chain uses TRBV4-3 with TRBJ1-3; D remains unclear. With 2 bases removed from V and 0 bases from J, the gap between germline ends came to 14 bases. The CDR3 spans 17 residues. Per the germline V gene, CDR1 is LGHNA and CDR2 is YSLEER. The CDR3 DNA reads TGCGCCAGCAGCCAATCCCCAACCCCCAGCTCTGGAAACACCATATATTTT. Protein product: CASSQSPTPSSGNTIYF.

The sample holds one count of this clone. This chain's CDR3 is CACAGQSNTEAFF. CDR3 DNA sequence: TGTGCCTGTGCGGGACAGTCAAACACTGAAGCTTTCTTT. The chain combines TRBV6-6 with TRBJ1-1, with 7 bases matching TRBD1. The CDR3 has 13 residues. V dropped 11 bases and J dropped 2; count of bases not matched to a gene: 8. Germline CDR1 is MNHNY and CDR2 is SVGAGI (reference sequence).

The sample holds one count of this clone. This chain joins TRBV30 and TRBJ1-1; 7 bases are shared with TRBD1. Germline trimming cut 5 bases from V and 0 bases from J; bases unmatched to any gene: 12. The CDR3 is made up of 16 amino acids. Germline CDR1 reads GTSNPN; CDR2 reads SVGIG (reference sequence). The CDR3 loop reads CAWEPQGLGMNTEAFF. The CDR3 DNA reads as TGTGCCTGGGAGCCACAGGGGTTGGGCATGAACACTGAAGCTTTCTTT.

This clone appeared once. The chain carries TRBV7-9 and TRBJ2-1; TRBD2 aligns across 13 bases. Germline V gene sequence: CDR1 SEHNR, CDR2 FQNEAQ (reference sequence). The junction had 9 bases not matched to a gene; V was cut back by 2 bases and J by 8 bases. The length of the CDR3 is 17 residues. CDR3 loop: CASSLQTGTSGADEQFF. Written as DNA, the CDR3 is TGTGCCAGCAGCTTACAGACCGGGACTAGCGGGGCCGATGAGCAGTTCTTC.

The chain has TRBV2 and TRBJ2-6; D not certain. CDR3 size: 15 residues. V was cut by 4 bases and J by 2 bases, with 9 bases left in between. Germline V gene lookup returns CDR1 SNHLY and CDR2 FYNNEI. CDR3: CASSVEVAGANVLTF. Here the CDR3 DNA reads TGTGCCAGCAGTGTAGAGGTGGCTGGGGCCAACGTCCTGACTTTC.

V and J are TRBV30 and TRBJ1-5; D gene uncertain. Germline CDR1 reads GTSNPN; CDR2 reads SVGIG (reference sequence). The V gene lost 1 base and the J gene lost 3 bases, with 7 bases spanning the gap. CDR3 length: 13 residues. This chain's CDR3 is CAWSAGFNQPQHF. CDR3 nucleotide sequence: TGTGCCTGGAGTGCGGGGTTCAATCAGCCCCAGCATTTT.

The CDR3, as DNA: TGTGCCAGCAGTGAGCGGGGATCTGGGGCCAACGTCCTGACTTTC. This sequence encodes CASSERGSGANVLTF. The chain couples TRBV2 to TRBJ2-6; weak D call: TRBD2 (6 bases). Germline CDR1 is SNHLY and CDR2 is FYNNEI. The CDR3 consists of 15 residues. Trimming took 3 bases from V and 1 from J, leaving 7 bases between them.

The genes are TRBV27 and TRBJ1-6; 7 bases are shared with TRBD1. CDR3 length: 14 residues. Germline loops: CDR1 MNHEY, CDR2 SMNVEV (reference sequence). With V trimmed by 5 bases and J by 6 bases, 4 bases remained unmatched. The CDR3 DNA is TGTGCCAGCAGTACTGGGACAGCTAATTCACCCCTCCACTTT. It translates to CASSTGTANSPLHF.

The chain carries TRBV7-9 and TRBJ2-5, with D possibly TRBD1 on 7 matching bases. The CDR3 length is 13 residues. The V and J ends lost 5 bases and 5 bases respectively, with 12 bases between them. Germline-derived CDR1 and CDR2 are SEHNR and FQNEAQ (reference sequence). This CDR3 reads CASSPPGGETQYF. DNA of the CDR3: TGTGCCAGCAGCCCGCCAGGGGGGGAGACCCAGTACTTC.

For the CDR3, the DNA is TGTGCCAGTAGTATAGGATCAGATCAGCCCCAGCATTTT. Amino acids: CASSIGSDQPQHF. V and J are TRBV19 and TRBJ1-5; D unresolved. The CDR3 has 13 residues. Trimming removed 1 base at V and 5 bases at J, with 6 bases between. Germline V gene lookup returns CDR1 LNHDA and CDR2 SQIVND (reference sequence).

The chain is built from TRBV15 and TRBJ1-5, with TRBD1 matching over 7 bases. V gave up 3 bases and J gave up 6 bases; unmatched junction bases: 5. The germline V gene encodes CDR1 LNHNV and CDR2 YYDKDF (reference sequence). The CDR3 is 14 amino acids. The CDR3 protein is CATSSVTGAQPQHF. Here the CDR3 DNA reads TGTGCCACCAGCAGCGTCACAGGGGCTCAGCCCCAGCATTTT.

The gene calls are TRBV5-4 and TRBJ1-4, with D unresolved. Germline V lookup: CDR1 SGHNT, CDR2 YYREEE (reference sequence). CDR3 size: 13 residues. Trimming stripped 0 bases from V and 7 bases from J, with 7 bases between. The CDR3 DNA reads as TGTGCCAGCAGCTTGGGCGGAGGTGAAAAACTGTTTTTT. It specifies CASSLGGGEKLFF.

This clone was picked up a small number of times. The chain uses TRBV7-9 and TRBJ1-3; D unresolved. The V gene lost 5 bases and the J gene lost 2 bases, with 10 bases spanning the gap. The V gene's germline CDR1 is SEHNR and CDR2 FQNEAQ (reference sequence). The CDR3 length is 14 residues. The CDR3: CASSLTRAGNTIYF. The CDR3, as DNA: TGTGCCAGCAGCCTGACCCGGGCTGGAAACACCATATATTTT.

The rearrangement joins TRBV6-1 to TRBJ1-2; tentative D call: TRBD1 (5 bases). Germline V gene data show CDR1 as MNHNS and CDR2 as SASEGT. This CDR3 has 16 residues. V lost 3 bases to trimming and J lost 5 bases, with 19 bases between them. The DNA for the CDR3 is TGTGCCAGCAGTGATCCCCACAGGCCCTTTCGTTATGGCTACACCTTC. Protein sequence: CASSDPHRPFRYGYTF.

The rearrangement joins TRBV6-5 to TRBJ1-2; 9 nucleotides agree with TRBD1. V lost 8 bases, J lost 7 bases, and 8 bases stayed unmatched. The CDR3 is 13 amino acids. Germline loops: CDR1 MNHEY, CDR2 SVGAGI. The CDR3 nucleotides read TGTGCCAGCGCTGGACAGGGGACGGGTGGCTACACCTTC. Its protein product is CASAGQGTGGYTF.

The chain uses TRBV19 and TRBJ1-2; 12 bases are a match to TRBD1. The V segment lost 1 base and the J segment 7 bases; nucleotides outside the gene matches: 4. Germline V gene lookup returns CDR1 LNHDA and CDR2 SQIVND (reference sequence). The CDR3 extends over 15 amino acids. The CDR3 protein is CASSIAGQGARGYTF. CDR3 in DNA: TGTGCCAGTAGTATAGCGGGACAGGGGGCGCGTGGCTACACCTTC.

The CDR3 protein is CASSPRQGAWETQYF. The DNA for the CDR3 is TGCGCCAGCAGCCCAAGACAGGGGGCGTGGGAGACCCAGTACTTC. V and J are TRBV5-1 and TRBJ2-5, with TRBD1 identical over 10 bases. V shed 4 bases, J shed 5 bases, and the junction held 8 bases outside the gene matches. Germline lookup yields CDR1 SGHRS and CDR2 YFSETQ. This CDR3 is 15 amino acids long.

V is TRBV3-1 (or the pseudogene TRBV3-2) and J is TRBJ1-5, with D perhaps TRBD1 (6 bases). This CDR3 spans 13 amino acids. Germline values: CDR1 LGHDT, CDR2 YNNKEL (reference sequence). V was trimmed by 4 bases and J by 6 bases, leaving 10 bases between them. CDR3 amino acids: CASSLTGLQPQHF. CDR3 coding DNA: TGTGCCAGCAGCCTTACAGGGCTTCAGCCCCAGCATTTT.

The rearrangement links TRBV28 to TRBJ2-7, with 10 positions matching TRBD1. J was trimmed by 2 bases and V by 7 bases; bases with no gene match: 11. The CDR3 covers 16 residues. Germline V gives CDR1 MDHEN, CDR2 SYDVKM. DNA for the CDR3: TGTGCCAGCATTCCTACTGGACAGGGGGAGACCTACGAGCAGTACTTC. Translating it yields CASIPTGQGETYEQYF.